The clone carrying this T cell receptor (beta chain) was detected ten times or more. Noted time point: patch test 2, 6 weeks after DPC sensitization. Treatment indicated: therapeutic diphenylcyclopropenone sensitization with weekly scalp DPC. The data originate from a study of human T cells and chemical hapten exposure. TCRdb called the RACE reads again in MiXCR, with one record for every CDR3 protein. The sample consists of about 140,000 distinct CDR3 sequences, about an eighth of them appearing once. This TCR derives from a woman aged 45 to 65 with alopecia areata. Some clones in this sample may be carry-over from other donors' samples. Sample: whole blood, taken in connection with sensitization to the hapten diphenylcyclopropenone (DPC).

DNA of the CDR3: TGTGCCAGCAGTTCCCCTCGGGGCGCCGCCGAGACCCAGTACTTC. Its translation is CASSSPRGAAETQYF. This sequence joins TRBV28 and TRBJ2-5; TRBD1 or TRBD2 may be the D gene (5 bases each). The CDR3 loop spans 15 amino acids. Germline assignment: CDR1 MDHEN and CDR2 SYDVKM. V was cut by 4 bases and J by 5 bases, with 17 bases left in between.